The source of this T cell receptor beta chain is a study of cytomegalovirus exposure and HLA in healthy donors. V lost 1 base and J 3 bases, leaving 6 bases between the germline ends. The CDR3 is made up of 13 amino acids. Germline CDR1 reads MGHRA; CDR2 reads YSYEKL. This clone was seen only a few times. Its antigen is unidentified. It was with 60 Vbeta and 13 Jbeta primers that the PCR ran. Repertoires were generated with immunoSEQ multiplex PCR, while TCRdb's copy carries only in-frame clones and drops some. Among about 110,000 clones listed, 67% were seen once. Whole-study findings and limits: Analyzed later, most CMV-associated TCR beta chains appeared HLA-restricted. Prediction of most subjects' HLA-A and HLA-B alleles by TCR beta sequences was reportedly accurate. Roughly even sequencing depth across donors was the assumption behind the presence/absence analyses. An ancestry cluster, one associated with Asian ancestry, reportedly showed fewer N-insertions than the roughly 700-donor mean in a later analysis.

The receptor's source is a man between 18 and 29 years old in good health and CMV-seropositive. The material sequenced was PBMCs. The V and J genes are TRBV4-1 and TRBJ1-1; D is unclear. This CDR3 is CASSQVEDTEAFF. DNA for the CDR3: TGCGCCAGCAGCCAAGTAGAAGACACTGAAGCTTTCTTT.